The text below deals with one TCR beta chain. In this sample, this clonotype turned up many times. The specificity of this receptor is unknown. Qualities for individual bases were not recorded, and no much larger clone is one base off. The sample comes from a study of T cells in Graves' hyperthyroidism and ophthalmopathy (dated by TCRdb to the late 2010s). Study-level background: Peripheral blood was collected at initial diagnosis, before any treatment. TCR V-J signatures able to tell the groups apart were searched for in a discovery cohort of some 97 patients, of whom about 40 had Graves' ophthalmopathy and roughly 59 had stable Graves' hyperthyroidism. Prospective prediction of ophthalmopathy was tested in an independent validation cohort consisting of 18 hyperthyroidism patients and some 16 patients who later progressed to ophthalmopathy. The 85 to 100 discovery patients were divided at random into training and test sets in a 7:3 ratio. The study also compared thyroid tissue and blood T-cell repertoires from five or six Graves' hyperthyroidism patients. After sampling, hyperthyroidism patients received methimazole starting at 30 mg daily, and ophthalmopathy patients received high-dose intravenous methylprednisolone. The paper describes TCR Vbeta CDR3 sequencing of around 140 peripheral blood samples, made up of about 40 ophthalmopathy patients, around 78 hyperthyroidism patients and 17 progressor patients. Study-wide findings and limitations: In validation, the model predicted progression to ophthalmopathy a median of about 5.9 months before onset, with roughly 70% sensitivity and 72.22% specificity. Blood samples also contained most of the expanded thyroid clonotypes (frequency above 0.001), which suggests that blood repertoires may reflect thyroid immune responses. No statistical method was used to fix the sample size in advance, and group allocation was not hidden from the investigators. A 13 V-J signature model separated ophthalmopathy from stable hyperthyroidism, with around 90% sensitivity and around 84% specificity in cross-validation and 80%/75% in testing.

In the ophthalmopathy patients, disease was moderately to severely active, with a Clinical Activity Score of 3 or more, a NOSPECS grade of 4 or more, and a duration of less than 3 months. Any patient with an uncontrolled infection, another autoimmune disease, pregnancy or lactation was excluded. Clinical symptoms, serum thyroxine and TRAb, thyroid ultrasound, and orbital computed tomography formed the basis for the diagnoses. PBMCs were isolated from approximately 10 ml of fresh peripheral blood by Ficoll-Paque density gradient centrifugation. Trizol reagent was used to extract total RNA, and RNA quality was then checked on an Agilent 2100 Bioanalyzer. V sheds 8 bases and J sheds 0 bases, leaving 8 bases between their ends. The germline V gene (reference sequence) supplies CDR1 SEHNR and CDR2 FQNEAQ. From its cysteine to its phenylalanine, the CDR3 spans 13 amino acids. Of all the DNA, just the CDR3 is kept, 39 bases in frame from base 1.

The TCR beta CDR3 regions were amplified from RNA transcripts. A first-round RT-PCR of the TCR CDR3 used the HTBI primer set with the Qiagen OneStep RT-PCR kit. Libraries were constructed in a second round of multiplex PCR, after which size selection and purification were carried out. The libraries were sequenced on an Illumina HiSeq2000 using paired-end 100 bp reads. Per the authors' processing: SOAPnuke was used to process the raw data, throwing out any read that contained adapters or uncalled bases, had a mean Phred below 15, or lacked an exact constant-primer or identifier match. COPE v1.2.5 was used to merge high-quality paired reads, and clonotypes were defined as unique nucleotide sequences. MiTCR v1.1 was used to align clonotypes to the IMGT TRBV, TRBD and TRBJ reference segments. The analysis included only V-J combinations with a frequency above 0.0001, which together covered over 98% of the repertoires. A TCS score was defined as the ratio of F50 (clonal expansion) to E x V (chaos), with BLOSUM62-based TCRdist applied between CDR3 peptides within each V-J. Welch's t-statistics and random forest reduced 450 to 600 V-J features to 10 to 15, which were used in a naive Bayes classifier (R e1071). TCRdb handled the public reads itself, with Q25 trimming in fastp and clone calling in MiXCR, and kept productive beta chains. Each CDR3 protein appears once, grouped with its most common genes and DNA. TCRdb, not the original authors, processed these V and J calls. The sample data list about 640,000 distinct CDR3 sequences, and about 14% of these were observed just once. The ten largest clonotypes hold about 12% of the sample.

Sequences were obtained from blood. The TCR originated in a woman in her forties or fifties with Graves' ophthalmopathy. The chain joins TRBV7-9 to TRBJ1-3, with no confidently assigned D gene. The nucleotide sequence is given as TGTGCCAGCCAGTGGGGCTCTGGAAACACCATATATTTT. The resulting protein is CASQWGSGNTIYF. The CDR3 plus the reference TRBV7-9 and TRBJ1-3 genes for the other parts give the full variable domain: DTGVSQNPRHKITKRGQNVTFRCDPISEHNRLYWYRQTLGQGPEFLTYFQNEAQLEKSRLLSDRFSAERPKGSFSTLEIQRTEQGDSAMYLCASQWGSGNTIYFGEGSWLTVV.